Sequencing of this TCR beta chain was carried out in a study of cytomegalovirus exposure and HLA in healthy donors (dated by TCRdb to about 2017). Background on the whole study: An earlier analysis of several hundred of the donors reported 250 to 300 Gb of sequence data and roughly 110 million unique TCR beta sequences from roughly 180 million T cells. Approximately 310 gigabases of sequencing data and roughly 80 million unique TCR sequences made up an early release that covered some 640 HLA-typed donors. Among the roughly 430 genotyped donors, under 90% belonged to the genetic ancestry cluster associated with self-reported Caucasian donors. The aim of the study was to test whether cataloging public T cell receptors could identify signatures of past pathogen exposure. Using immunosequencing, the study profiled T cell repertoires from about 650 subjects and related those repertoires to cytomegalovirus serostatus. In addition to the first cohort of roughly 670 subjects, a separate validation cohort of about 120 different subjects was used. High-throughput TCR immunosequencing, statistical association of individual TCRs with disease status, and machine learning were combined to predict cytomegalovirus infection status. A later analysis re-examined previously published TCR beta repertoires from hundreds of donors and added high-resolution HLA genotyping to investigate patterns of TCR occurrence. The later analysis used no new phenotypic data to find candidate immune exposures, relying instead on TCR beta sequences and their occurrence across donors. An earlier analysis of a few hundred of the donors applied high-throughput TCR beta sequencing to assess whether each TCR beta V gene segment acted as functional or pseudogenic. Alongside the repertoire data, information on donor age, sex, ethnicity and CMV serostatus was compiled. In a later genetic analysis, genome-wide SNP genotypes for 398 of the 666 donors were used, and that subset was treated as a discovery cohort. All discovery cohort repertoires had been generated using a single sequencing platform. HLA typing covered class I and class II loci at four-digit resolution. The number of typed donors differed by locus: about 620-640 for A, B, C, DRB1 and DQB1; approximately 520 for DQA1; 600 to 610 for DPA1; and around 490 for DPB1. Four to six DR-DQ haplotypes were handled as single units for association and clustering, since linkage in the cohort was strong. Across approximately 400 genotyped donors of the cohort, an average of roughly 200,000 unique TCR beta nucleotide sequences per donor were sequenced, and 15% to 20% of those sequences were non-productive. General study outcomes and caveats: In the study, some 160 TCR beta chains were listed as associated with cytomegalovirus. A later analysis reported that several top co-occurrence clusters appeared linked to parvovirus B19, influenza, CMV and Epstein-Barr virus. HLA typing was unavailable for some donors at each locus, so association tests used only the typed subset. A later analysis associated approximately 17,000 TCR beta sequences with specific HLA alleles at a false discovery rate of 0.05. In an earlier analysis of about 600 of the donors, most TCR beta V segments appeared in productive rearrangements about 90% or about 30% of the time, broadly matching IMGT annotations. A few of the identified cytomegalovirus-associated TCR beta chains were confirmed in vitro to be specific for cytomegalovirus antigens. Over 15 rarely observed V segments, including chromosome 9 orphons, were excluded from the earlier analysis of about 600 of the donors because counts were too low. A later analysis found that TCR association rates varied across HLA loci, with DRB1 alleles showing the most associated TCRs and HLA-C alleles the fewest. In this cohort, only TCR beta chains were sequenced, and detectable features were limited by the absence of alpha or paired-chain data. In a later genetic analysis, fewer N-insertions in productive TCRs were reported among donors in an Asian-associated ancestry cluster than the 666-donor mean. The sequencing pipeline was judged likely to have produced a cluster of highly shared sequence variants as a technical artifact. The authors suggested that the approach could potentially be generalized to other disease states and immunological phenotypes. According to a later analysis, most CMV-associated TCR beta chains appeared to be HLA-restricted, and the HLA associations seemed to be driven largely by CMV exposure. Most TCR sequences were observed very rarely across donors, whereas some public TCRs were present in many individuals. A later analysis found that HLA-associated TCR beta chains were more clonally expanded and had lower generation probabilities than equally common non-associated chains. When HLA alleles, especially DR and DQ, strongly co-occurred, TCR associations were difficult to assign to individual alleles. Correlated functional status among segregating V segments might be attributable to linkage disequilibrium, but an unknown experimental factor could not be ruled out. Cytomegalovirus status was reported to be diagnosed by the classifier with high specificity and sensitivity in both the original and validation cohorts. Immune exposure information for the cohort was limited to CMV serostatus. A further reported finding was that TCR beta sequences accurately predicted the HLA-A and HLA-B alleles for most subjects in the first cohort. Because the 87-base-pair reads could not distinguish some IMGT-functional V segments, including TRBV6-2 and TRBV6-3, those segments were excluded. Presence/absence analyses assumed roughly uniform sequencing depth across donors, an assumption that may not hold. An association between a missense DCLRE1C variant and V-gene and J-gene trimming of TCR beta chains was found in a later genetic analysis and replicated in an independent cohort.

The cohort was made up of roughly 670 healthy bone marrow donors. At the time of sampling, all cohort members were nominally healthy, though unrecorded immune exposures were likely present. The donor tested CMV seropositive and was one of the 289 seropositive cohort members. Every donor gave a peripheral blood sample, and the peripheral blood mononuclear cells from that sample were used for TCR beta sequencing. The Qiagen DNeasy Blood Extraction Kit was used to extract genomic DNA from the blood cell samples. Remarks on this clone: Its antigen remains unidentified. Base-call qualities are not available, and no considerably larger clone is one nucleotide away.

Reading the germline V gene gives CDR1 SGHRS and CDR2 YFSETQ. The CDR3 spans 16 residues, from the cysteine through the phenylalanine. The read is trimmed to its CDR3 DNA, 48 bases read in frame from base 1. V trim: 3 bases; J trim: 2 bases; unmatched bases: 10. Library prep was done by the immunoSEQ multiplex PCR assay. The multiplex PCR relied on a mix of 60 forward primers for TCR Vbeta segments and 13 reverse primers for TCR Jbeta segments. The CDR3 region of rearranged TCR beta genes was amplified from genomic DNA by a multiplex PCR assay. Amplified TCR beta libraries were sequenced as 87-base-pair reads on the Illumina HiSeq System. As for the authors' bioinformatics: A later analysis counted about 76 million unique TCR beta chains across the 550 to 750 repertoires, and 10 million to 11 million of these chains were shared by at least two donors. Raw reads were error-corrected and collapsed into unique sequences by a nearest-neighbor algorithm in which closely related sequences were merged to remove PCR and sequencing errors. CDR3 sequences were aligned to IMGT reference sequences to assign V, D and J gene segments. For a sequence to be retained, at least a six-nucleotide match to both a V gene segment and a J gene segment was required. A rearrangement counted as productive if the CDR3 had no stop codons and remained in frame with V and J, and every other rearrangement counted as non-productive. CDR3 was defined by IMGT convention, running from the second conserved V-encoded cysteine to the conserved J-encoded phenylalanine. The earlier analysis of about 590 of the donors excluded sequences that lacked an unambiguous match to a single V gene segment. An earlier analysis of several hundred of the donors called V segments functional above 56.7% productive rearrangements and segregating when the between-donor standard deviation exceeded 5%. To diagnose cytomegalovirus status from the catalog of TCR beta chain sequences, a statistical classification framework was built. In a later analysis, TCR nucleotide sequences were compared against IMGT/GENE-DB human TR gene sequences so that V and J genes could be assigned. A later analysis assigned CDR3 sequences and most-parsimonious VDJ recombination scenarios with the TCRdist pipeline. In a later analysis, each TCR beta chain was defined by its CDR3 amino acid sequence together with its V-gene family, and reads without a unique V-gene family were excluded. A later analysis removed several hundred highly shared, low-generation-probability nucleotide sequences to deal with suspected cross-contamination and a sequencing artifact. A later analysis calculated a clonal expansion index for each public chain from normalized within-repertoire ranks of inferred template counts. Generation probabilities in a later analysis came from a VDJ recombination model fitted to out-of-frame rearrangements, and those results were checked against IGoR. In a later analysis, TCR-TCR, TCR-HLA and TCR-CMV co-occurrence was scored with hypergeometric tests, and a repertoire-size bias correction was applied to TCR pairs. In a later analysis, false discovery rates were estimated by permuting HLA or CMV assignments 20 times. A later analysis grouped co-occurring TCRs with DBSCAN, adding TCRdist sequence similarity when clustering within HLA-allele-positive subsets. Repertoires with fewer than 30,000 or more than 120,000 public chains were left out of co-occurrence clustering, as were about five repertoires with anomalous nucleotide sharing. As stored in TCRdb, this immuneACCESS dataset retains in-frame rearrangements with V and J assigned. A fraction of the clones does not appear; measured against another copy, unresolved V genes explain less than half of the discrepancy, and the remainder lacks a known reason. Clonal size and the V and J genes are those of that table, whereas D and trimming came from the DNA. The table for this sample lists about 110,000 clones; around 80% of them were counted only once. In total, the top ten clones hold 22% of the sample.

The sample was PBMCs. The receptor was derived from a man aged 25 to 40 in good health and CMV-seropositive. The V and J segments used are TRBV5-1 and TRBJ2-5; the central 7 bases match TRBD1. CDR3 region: CASSSPDRLGQETQYF. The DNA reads TGCGCCAGCAGCTCACCGGACAGGCTGGGGCAAGAGACCCAGTACTTC.